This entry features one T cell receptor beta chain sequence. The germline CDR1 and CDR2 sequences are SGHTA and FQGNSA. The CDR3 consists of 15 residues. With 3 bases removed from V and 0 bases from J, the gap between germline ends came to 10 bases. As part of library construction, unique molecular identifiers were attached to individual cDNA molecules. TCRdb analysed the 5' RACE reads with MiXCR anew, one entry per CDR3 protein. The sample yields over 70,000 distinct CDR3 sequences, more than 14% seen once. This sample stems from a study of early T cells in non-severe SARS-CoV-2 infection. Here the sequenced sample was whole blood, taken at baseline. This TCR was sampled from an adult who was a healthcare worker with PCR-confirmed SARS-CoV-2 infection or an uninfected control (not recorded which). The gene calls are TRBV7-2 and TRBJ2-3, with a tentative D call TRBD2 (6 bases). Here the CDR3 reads CASSLEGISTDTQYF. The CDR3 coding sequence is TGTGCCAGCAGCTTGGAGGGGATCAGCACAGATACGCAGTATTTT. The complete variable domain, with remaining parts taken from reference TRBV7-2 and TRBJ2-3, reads GAGVSQSPSNKVTEKGKDVELRCDPISGHTALYWYRQSLGQGLEFLIYFQGNSAPDKSGLPSDRFSAERTGGSVSTLTIQRTQQEDSAVYLCASSLEGISTDTQYFGPGTRLTVL.